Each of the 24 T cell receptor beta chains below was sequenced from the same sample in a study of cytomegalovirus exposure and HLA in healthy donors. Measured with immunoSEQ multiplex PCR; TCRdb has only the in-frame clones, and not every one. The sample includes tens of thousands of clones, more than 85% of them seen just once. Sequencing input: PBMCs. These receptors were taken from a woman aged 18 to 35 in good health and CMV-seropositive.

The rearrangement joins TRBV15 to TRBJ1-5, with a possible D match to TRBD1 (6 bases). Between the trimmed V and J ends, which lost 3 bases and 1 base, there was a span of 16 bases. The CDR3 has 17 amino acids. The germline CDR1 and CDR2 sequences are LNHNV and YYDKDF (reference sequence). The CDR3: CATSRESGAPSNQPQHF. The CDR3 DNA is TGTGCCACCAGCAGGGAATCAGGGGCGCCCAGCAATCAGCCCCAGCATTTT.

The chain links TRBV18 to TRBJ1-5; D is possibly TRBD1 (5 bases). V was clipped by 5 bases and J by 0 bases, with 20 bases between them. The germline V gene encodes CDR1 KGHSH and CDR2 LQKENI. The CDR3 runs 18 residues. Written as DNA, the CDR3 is TGTGCCAGCTCAGCGGGGGTCCCGTGGAAGTTTAGCAATCAGCCCCAGCATTTT. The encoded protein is CASSAGVPWKFSNQPQHF. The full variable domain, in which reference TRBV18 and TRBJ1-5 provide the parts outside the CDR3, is NAGVMQNPRHLVRRRGQEARLRCSPMKGHSHVYWYRQLPEEGLKFMVYLQKENIIDESGMPKERFSAEFPKEGPSILRIQQVVRGDSAAYFCASSAGVPWKFSNQPQHFGDGTRLSIL.

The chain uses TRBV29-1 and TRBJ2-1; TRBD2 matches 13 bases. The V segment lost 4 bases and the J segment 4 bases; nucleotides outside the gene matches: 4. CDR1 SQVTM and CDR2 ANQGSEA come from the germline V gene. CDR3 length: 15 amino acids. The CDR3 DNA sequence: TGCAGCGTTGTGGGACTAGCGGGAACTTACAATGAGCAGTTCTTC. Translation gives CSVVGLAGTYNEQFF.

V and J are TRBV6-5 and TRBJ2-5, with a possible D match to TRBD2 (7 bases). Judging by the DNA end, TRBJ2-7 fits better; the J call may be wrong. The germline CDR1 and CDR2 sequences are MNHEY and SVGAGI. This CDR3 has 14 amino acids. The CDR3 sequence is CASSYGEGGYEQYF. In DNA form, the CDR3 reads TGTGCCAGCAGTTACGGGGAGGGGGGTTACGAGCAGTACTTC.

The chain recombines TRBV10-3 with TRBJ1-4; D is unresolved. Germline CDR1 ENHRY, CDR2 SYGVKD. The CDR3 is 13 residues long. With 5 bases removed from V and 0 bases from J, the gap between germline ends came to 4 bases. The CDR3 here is CAISSATNEKLFF. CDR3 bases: TGTGCCATCAGTTCTGCAACTAATGAAAAACTGTTTTTT.

The CDR3: CASCRDMNTEAFF. Here the CDR3 DNA reads TGCGCCAGCTGCAGGGATATGAACACTGAAGCTTTCTTT. This chain joins TRBV5-1 and TRBJ1-1, with D possibly being TRBD1 (5 bases). This CDR3 comprises 13 residues. CDR1 and CDR2 (germline): SGHRS, YFSETQ. Trimming stripped 7 bases from V and 0 bases from J, with 10 bases between.

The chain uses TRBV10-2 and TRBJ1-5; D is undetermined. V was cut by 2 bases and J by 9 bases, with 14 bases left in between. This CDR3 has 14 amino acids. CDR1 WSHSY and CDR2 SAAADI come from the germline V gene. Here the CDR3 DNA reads TGCGCCAGCAGTGAGGGACCGAGGGTTTGGCCCCAGCATTTT. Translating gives CASSEGPRVWPQHF.

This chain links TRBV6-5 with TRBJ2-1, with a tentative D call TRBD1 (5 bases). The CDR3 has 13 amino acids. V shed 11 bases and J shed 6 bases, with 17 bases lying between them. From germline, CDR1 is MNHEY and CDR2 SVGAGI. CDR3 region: CAGWDGRGNEQFF. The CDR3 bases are TGTGCCGGATGGGATGGAAGGGGCAATGAGCAGTTCTTC.

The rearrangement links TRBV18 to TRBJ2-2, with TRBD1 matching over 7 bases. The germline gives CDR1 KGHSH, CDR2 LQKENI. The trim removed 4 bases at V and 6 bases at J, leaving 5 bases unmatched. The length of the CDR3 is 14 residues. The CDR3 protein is CASSRPDRAGELFF. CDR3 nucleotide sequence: TGTGCCAGCTCACGACCCGACAGGGCCGGGGAGCTGTTTTTT.

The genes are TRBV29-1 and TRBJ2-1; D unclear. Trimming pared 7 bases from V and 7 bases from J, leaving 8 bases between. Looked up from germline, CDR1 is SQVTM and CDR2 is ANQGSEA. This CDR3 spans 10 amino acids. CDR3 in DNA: TGCAGCGGCGGCTCGAATGAGCAGTTCTTC. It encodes CSGGSNEQFF.

Here the CDR3 DNA reads TGTGCCAGCAGTATTGGGACAGGGCCTTACGAGCAGTACTTC. Translation: CASSIGTGPYEQYF. The rearrangement joins TRBV27 to TRBJ2-7; 9 bases are a match to TRBD1. This CDR3 comprises 14 residues. Germline-derived CDR1 and CDR2 are MNHEY and SMNVEV (reference sequence). With V trimmed by 5 bases and J by 4 bases, 6 bases remained unmatched.

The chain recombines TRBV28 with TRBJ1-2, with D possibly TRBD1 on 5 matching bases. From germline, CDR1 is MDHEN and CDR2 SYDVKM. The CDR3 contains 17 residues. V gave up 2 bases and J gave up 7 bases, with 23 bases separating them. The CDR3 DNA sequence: TGTGCCAGCAGTTTAGGATGGGACGCAAGGCGGGAACTTGGCTACACCTTC. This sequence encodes CASSLGWDARRELGYTF.

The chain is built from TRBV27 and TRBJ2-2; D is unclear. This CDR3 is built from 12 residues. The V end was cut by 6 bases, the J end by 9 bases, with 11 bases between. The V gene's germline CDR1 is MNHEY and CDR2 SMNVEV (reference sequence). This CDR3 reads CASSPSPRELFF. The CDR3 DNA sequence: TGTGCCAGCAGCCCGTCTCCCCGGGAGCTGTTTTTT.

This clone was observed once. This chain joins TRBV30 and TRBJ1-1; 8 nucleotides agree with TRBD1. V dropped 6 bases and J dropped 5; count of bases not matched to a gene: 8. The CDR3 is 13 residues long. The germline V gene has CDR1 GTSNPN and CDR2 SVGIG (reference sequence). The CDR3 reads CACDRGRETEAFF. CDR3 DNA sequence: TGTGCCTGTGACAGGGGAAGAGAGACTGAAGCTTTCTTT.

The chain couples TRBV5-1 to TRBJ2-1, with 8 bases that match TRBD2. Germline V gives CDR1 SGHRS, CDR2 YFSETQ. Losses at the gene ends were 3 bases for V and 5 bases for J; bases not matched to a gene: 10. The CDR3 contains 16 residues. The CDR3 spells CASSWGGAGGHNEQFF. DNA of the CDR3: TGCGCCAGCAGCTGGGGCGGTGCGGGGGGACACAATGAGCAGTTCTTC.

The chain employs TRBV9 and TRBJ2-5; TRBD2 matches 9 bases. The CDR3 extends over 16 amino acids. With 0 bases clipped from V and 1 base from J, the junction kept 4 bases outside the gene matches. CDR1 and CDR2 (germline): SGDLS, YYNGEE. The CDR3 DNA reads TGTGCCAGCAGCGTAGACCTAGCGGGGACCCAAGAGACCCAGTACTTC. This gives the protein CASSVDLAGTQETQYF.

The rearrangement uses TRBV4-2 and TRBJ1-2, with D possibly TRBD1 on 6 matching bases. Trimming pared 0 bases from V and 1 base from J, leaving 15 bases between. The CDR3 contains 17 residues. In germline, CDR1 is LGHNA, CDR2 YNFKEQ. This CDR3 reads CASSQDRSGVINYGYTF. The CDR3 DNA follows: TGTGCCAGCAGCCAAGATAGGTCAGGGGTTATTAACTATGGCTACACCTTC.

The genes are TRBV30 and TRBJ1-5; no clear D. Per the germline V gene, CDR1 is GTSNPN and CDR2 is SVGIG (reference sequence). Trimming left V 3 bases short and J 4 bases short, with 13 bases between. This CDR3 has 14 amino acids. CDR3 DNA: TGTGCCTGGAGACTCAAAAAACTGAATCAGCCCCAGCATTTT. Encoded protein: CAWRLKKLNQPQHF.

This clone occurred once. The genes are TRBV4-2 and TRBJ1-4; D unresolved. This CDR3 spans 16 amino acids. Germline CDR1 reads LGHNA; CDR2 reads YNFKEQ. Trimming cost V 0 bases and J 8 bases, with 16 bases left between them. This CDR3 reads CASSQDGSAGKEKLFF. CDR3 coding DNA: TGTGCCAGCAGCCAAGATGGTTCCGCGGGGAAGGAAAAACTGTTTTTT.

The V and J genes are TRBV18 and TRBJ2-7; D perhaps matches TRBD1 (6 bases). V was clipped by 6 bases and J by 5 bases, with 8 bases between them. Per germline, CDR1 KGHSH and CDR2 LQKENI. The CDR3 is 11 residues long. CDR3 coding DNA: TGTGCCAGCTCCGCAGGGGACGAGCAGTACTTC. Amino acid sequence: CASSAGDEQYF.

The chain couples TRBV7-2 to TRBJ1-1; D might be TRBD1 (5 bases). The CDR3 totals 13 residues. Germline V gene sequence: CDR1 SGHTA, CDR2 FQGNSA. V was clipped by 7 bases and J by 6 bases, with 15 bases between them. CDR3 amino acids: CASTRLRVSEAFF. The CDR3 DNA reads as TGTGCCAGCACACGGCTCAGGGTGTCTGAAGCTTTCTTT.

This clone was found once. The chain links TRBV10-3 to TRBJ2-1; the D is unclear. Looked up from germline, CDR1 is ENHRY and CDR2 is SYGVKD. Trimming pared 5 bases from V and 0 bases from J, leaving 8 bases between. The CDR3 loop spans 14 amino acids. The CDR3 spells CAISRLNSYNEQFF. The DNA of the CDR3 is TGTGCCATCAGTCGGTTGAACTCCTACAATGAGCAGTTCTTC.

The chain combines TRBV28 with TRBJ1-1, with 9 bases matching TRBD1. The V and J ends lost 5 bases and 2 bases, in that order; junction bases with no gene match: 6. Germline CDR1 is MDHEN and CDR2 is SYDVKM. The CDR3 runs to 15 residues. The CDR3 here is CASSARQGGNTEAFF. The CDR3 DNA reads TGTGCCAGCAGTGCCCGACAGGGGGGAAACACTGAAGCTTTCTTT.

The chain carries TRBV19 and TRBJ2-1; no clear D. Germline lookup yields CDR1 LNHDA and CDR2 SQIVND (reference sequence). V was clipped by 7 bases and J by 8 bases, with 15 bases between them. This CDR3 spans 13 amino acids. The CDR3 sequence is CASIFVGSDEQFF. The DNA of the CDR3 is TGTGCCAGTATATTTGTCGGTAGTGATGAGCAGTTCTTC.